The T cell receptor beta chain described here comes from a study of blood T cell repertoires in COVID-19. Study as a whole: Donors in the United States, Italy and Spain gave samples during acute or convalescent COVID-19. PBMCs, B-cell-depleted T cells, or T cells were the source of the cDNA or gDNA that made up the material.

V was shortened by 3 bases and J by 1 base, with 12 bases between the two germline ends. The germline CDR1 and CDR2 sequences are LGHDT and YNNKEL (reference sequence). The CDR3 covers 15 residues. How the authors handled the data: Estimates of nucleated cell counts were drawn from the amplification of reference gene primers. Libraries were prepared by immunoSEQ multiplex PCR; TCRdb keeps only in-frame clonotypes and omits some of them. The V and J calls and the clone size are those of that table, but D and trimming were determined from the DNA. The sample yields some 150,000 clones, more than 75% seen once.

This sequence joins TRBV3-1 (or the pseudogene TRBV3-2) and TRBJ2-5; a weak D match, TRBD2 (5 bases). The clonotype was recovered from a man aged 60-69 years with acute or convalescent COVID-19. Sequencing was carried out using peripheral blood. The CDR3 DNA reads TGTGCCAGCAGCCAGCTCCTAGGAGGCCAAGAGACCCAGTACTTC. Its translation: CASSQLLGGQETQYF.